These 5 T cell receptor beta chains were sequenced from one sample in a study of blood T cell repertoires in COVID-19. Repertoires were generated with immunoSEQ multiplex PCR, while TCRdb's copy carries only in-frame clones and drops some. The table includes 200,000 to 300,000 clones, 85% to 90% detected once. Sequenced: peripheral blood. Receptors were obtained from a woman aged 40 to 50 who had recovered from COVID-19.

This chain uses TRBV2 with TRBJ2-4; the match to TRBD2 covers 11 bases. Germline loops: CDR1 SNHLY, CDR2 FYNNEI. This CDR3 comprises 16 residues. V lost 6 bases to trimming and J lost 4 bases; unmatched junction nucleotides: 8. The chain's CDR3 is CASRTGLAGPKNIQYF. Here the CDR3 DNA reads TGTGCCAGCAGGACCGGACTAGCGGGCCCGAAAAACATTCAGTACTTC.

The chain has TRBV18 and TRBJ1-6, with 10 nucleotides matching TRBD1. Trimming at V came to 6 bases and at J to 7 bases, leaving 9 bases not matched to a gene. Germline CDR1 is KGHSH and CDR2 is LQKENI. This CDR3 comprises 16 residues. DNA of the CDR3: TGTGCCAGCTCGCCCTCACGGGGACAGGGGAATTCACCCCTCCACTTT. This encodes CASSPSRGQGNSPLHF.

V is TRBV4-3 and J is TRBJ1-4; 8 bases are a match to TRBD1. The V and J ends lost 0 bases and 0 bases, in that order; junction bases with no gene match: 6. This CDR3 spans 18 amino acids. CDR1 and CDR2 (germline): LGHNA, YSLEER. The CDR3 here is CASSQDGGQVPTNEKLFF. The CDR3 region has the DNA TGCGCCAGCAGCCAAGATGGGGGACAGGTTCCAACTAATGAAAAACTGTTTTTT.

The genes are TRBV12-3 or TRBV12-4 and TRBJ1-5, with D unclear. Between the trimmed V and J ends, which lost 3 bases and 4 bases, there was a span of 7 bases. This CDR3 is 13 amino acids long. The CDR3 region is CASSFGRNQPQHF. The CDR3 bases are TGTGCCAGCAGTTTTGGCAGAAATCAGCCCCAGCATTTT.

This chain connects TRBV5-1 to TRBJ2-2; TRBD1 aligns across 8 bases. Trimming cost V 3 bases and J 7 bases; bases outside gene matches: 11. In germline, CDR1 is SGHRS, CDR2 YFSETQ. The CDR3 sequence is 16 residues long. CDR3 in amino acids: CASSSGDRGKGGELFF. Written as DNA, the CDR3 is TGCGCCAGCAGCTCGGGTGACAGGGGTAAAGGCGGGGAGCTGTTTTTT.